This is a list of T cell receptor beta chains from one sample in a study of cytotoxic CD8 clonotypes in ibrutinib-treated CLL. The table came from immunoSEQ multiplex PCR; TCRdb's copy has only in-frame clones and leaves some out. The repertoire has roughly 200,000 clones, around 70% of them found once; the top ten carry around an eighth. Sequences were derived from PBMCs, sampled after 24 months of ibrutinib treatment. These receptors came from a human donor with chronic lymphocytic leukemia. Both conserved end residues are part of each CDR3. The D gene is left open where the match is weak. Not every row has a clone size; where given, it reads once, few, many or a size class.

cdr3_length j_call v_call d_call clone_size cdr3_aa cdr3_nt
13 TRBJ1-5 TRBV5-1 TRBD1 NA CASRQGLEQPQHF TGCGCCAGCAGACAGGGGTTGGAGCAGCCCCAGCATTTT
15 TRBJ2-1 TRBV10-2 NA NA CASSAQGPGYNEQFF TGCGCCAGCAGTGCCCAGGGCCCGGGGTACAATGAGCAGTTCTTC
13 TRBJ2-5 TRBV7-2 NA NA CASSRSYQETQYF TGTGCCAGCAGCCGATCCTACCAAGAGACCCAGTACTTC
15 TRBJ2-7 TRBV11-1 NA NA CASSLALSRGYEQYF TGTGCCAGCAGCTTAGCCTTAAGCCGGGGCTACGAGCAGTACTTC
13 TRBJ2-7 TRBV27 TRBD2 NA CASSSGRAYEQYF TGTGCCAGCAGTAGTGGGAGGGCCTACGAGCAGTACTTC
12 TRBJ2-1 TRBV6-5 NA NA CASSYSGTEQFF TGTGCCAGCAGTTACTCGGGCACTGAGCAGTTCTTC
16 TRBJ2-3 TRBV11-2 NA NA CASSLGPSISTDTQYF TGTGCCAGCAGCTTAGGGCCTTCGATCAGCACAGATACGCAGTATTTT
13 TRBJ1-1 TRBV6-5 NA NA CASITEGGTEAFF TGTGCCAGCATCACCGAGGGAGGGACTGAAGCTTTCTTT
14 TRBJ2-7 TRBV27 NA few CATTDGGPTYEQYF TGTGCCACCACGGACGGGGGTCCCACCTACGAGCAGTACTTC
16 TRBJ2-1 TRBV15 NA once CATSRGGGAPYNEQFF TGTGCCACCAGCAGAGGAGGCGGGGCGCCCTACAATGAGCAGTTCTTC
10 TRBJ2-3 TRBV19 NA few CAVGEDTQYF TGTGCCGTAGGGGAAGATACGCAGTATTTT
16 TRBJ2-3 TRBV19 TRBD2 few CATRRLAGGYGDTQYF TGTGCCACCCGGCGACTAGCGGGGGGGTACGGCGATACGCAGTATTTT
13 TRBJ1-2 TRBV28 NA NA CASWRGIFYGYTF TGTGCCAGTTGGAGGGGGATCTTCTATGGCTACACCTTC
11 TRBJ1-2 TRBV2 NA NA CATADGYGYTF TGTGCCACCGCGGACGGCTATGGCTACACCTTC
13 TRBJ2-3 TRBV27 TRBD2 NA CASGLAGTVTQYF TGTGCCAGCGGACTAGCGGGGACGGTTACGCAGTATTTT
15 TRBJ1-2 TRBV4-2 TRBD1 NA CASSQEGQGDYGYTF TGTGCCAGCAGCCAAGAGGGACAGGGGGACTATGGCTACACCTTC
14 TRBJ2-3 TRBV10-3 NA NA CAISAAQSTDTQYF TGTGCCATCAGTGCAGCGCAAAGCACAGATACGCAGTATTTT
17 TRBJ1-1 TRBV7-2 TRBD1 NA CASSSRDSPAAGTEAFF TGTGCCAGCAGCTCTAGGGACAGCCCCGCGGCGGGCACTGAAGCTTTCTTT
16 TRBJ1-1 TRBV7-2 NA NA CASSLIAGIWNTEAFF TGTGCCAGCAGCTTGATTGCAGGGATTTGGAACACTGAAGCTTTCTTT
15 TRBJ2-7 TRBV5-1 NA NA CASRRTGESYYEQYF TGCGCCAGCAGAAGAACGGGCGAGAGCTACTACGAGCAGTACTTC
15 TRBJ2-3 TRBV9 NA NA CASSPPEGRTDTQYF TGTGCCAGCAGCCCCCCCGAGGGCAGAACAGATACGCAGTATTTT
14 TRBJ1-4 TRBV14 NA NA CASSQRQLNEKLFF TGTGCCAGCAGCCAACGACAACTTAATGAAAAACTGTTTTTT
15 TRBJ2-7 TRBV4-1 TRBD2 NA CASSQVAGGLVEQYF TGCGCCAGCAGCCAAGTAGCGGGAGGGTTGGTCGAGCAGTACTTC
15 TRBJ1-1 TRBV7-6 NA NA CASSLAPGRDTEAFF TGTGCCAGCAGCTTAGCCCCGGGACGGGACACTGAAGCTTTCTTT
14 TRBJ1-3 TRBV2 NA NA CASSAGLSGNTIYF TGTGCCAGCAGCGCCGGCCTCTCTGGAAACACCATATATTTT
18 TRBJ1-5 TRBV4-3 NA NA CASSQDPPSLSSNQPQHF TGCGCCAGCAGCCAAGATCCCCCCTCCTTAAGTAGCAATCAGCCCCAGCATTTT
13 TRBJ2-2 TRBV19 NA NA CASSAFDTGELFF TGTGCCAGTAGTGCCTTCGACACCGGGGAGCTGTTTTTT
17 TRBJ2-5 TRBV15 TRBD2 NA CATSRGGTSGNQETQYF TGTGCCACCAGCAGAGGGGGGACTAGCGGGAATCAAGAGACCCAGTACTTC
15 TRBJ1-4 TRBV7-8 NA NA CASSLALRLPEKLFF TGTGCCAGCAGCTTAGCGCTTAGGCTTCCCGAAAAACTGTTTTTT
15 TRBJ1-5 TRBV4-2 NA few CASSQDLGPYQPQHF TGTGCCAGCAGCCAAGATCTCGGACCCTATCAGCCCCAGCATTTT
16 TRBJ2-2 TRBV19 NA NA CASSILSSLQSGELFF TGTGCCAGTAGTATTTTGTCTAGCCTTCAGTCCGGGGAGCTGTTTTTT
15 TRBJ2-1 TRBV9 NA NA CASSHPRRSYNEQFF TGTGCCAGCAGCCATCCAAGGAGGTCCTACAATGAGCAGTTCTTC